Reported below is one T cell receptor (beta chain). The entry originates in a study of CD4+ T cells in melanoma. Clones were read by immunoSEQ multiplex PCR, and TCRdb kept only the in-frame ones, dropping some. The table has about 50,000 clones, 80% to 90% seen once; the top ten hold approximately 10%. From germline, CDR1 is MDHEN and CDR2 SYDVKM. The CDR3 has 14 residues. The J segment lost 6 bases and the V segment lost 3 bases, leaving 2 bases of the junction unmatched. The rearrangement joins TRBV28 to TRBJ1-6; 7 bases line up with TRBD1. The TCR originated in a human donor with melanoma. The sample was peripheral blood. The CDR3 protein is CASSLGQPNSPLHF. DNA of the CDR3: TGTGCCAGCAGTTTGGGACAGCCTAATTCACCCCTCCACTTT.